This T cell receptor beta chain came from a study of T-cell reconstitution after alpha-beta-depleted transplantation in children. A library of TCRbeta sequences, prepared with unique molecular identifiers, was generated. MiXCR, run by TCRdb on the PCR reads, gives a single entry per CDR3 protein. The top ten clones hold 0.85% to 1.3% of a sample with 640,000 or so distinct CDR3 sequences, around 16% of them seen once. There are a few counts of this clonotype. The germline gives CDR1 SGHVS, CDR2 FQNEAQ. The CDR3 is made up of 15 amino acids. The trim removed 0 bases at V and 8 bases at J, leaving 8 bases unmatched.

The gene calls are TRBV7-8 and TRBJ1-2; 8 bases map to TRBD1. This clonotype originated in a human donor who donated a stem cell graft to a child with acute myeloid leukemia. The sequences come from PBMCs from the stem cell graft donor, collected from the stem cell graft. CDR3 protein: CASSLAGRGRGGYTF. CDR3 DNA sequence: TGTGCCAGCAGCTTAGCCGGCAGGGGGCGAGGAGGCTACACCTTC.